Below are 14 T cell receptor beta chains sequenced from a single sample in a study of blood T cell repertoires in COVID-19 (dated by TCRdb to between 2020 and 2021). Library preparation was by the immunoSEQ multiplex PCR assay. Entries here come from immuneACCESS through TCRdb and include only in-frame sequences with V and J called. Some clones fail to appear in such tables; in the studies checked, an unresolved V gene covers under half of the shortfall, and the cause of the remainder is unknown. This sample gives around 230,000 clones in total; roughly 85% of them show up just once. The ten largest clones add up to roughly 4.6% of the sample. The specimen sequenced was peripheral blood. The receptors derive from a man over 45 with COVID-19, enrolled during active disease.

The V and J genes are TRBV30 and TRBJ1-2; D is possibly TRBD1 (6 bases). The CDR3 runs 12 residues. CDR1 is GTSNPN, CDR2 SVGIG, per germline (reference sequence). V was pared by 4 bases and J by 3 bases, with 9 bases between. CDR3 region: CAWIGGYYGYTF. The CDR3 nucleotides read TGTGCCTGGATAGGGGGATACTATGGCTACACCTTC.

The table lists this clone with a few counts. The genes are TRBV7-2 and TRBJ2-5; TRBD2 matches 9 bases. The trim removed 5 bases at V and 5 bases at J, leaving 9 bases unmatched. CDR3 length: 15 amino acids. The V gene's germline CDR1 is SGHTA and CDR2 FQGNSA. CDR3 bases: TGTGCCAGCAGCCCCCTTGGGACTAGCAGTGAGACCCAGTACTTC. It specifies CASSPLGTSSETQYF.

V gene TRBV12-3 or TRBV12-4 combines with J gene TRBJ1-2, with D possibly TRBD1 on 6 matching bases. The CDR3 covers 12 residues. Trimming took off 3 bases at V and 7 bases at J, with 9 bases between the two ends. As DNA, the CDR3 is TGTGCCAGCAGTTTTGGGGGCTCTGGCTACACCTTC. The encoded protein is CASSFGGSGYTF.

The rearrangement joins TRBV7-8 to TRBJ1-4; the D is unclear. This CDR3 has 14 residues. Trimming stripped 3 bases from V and 3 bases from J, with 8 bases between. Germline V gene lookup returns CDR1 SGHVS and CDR2 FQNEAQ. CDR3 region: CASSFGAANEKLFF. CDR3 coding DNA: TGTGCCAGCAGCTTTGGAGCGGCTAATGAAAAACTGTTTTTT.

Comment on this clone: Other DNA sequences in this sample translate to the same CDR3. This chain links TRBV28 with TRBJ2-3, with TRBD2 identical over 8 bases. Germline trimming cut 2 bases from V and 1 base from J; bases unmatched to any gene: 2. The CDR3 covers 15 residues. Per the germline V gene, CDR1 is MDHEN and CDR2 is SYDVKM. This CDR3 is CASSLAGGGTDTQYF. The CDR3 DNA sequence: TGTGCCAGCAGTTTAGCGGGGGGCGGCACAGATACGCAGTATTTT.

The rearrangement links TRBV3-1 (or the pseudogene TRBV3-2) to TRBJ1-3; TRBD1 is a possible D gene (6 bases). Germline lookup yields CDR1 LGHDT and CDR2 YNNKEL (reference sequence). This CDR3 region has 17 residues. V dropped 4 bases and J dropped 4 bases, with 20 bases sitting between them. In DNA form, the CDR3 reads TGTGCCAGCAGCCGCCCTCCCAGGGTACAGGGAGGAAACACCATATATTTT. Residues: CASSRPPRVQGGNTIYF.

This sequence joins TRBV29-1 and TRBJ2-7; 7 nucleotides match TRBD2. Germline V gives CDR1 SQVTM, CDR2 ANQGSEA. The CDR3 is 13 residues long. With V trimmed by 0 bases and J by 7 bases, 6 bases remained unmatched. The CDR3 region has the DNA TGCAGCGTTGAAGATCCGGGGAGGGAAGAGCAGTACTTC. Translating gives CSVEDPGREEQYF.

The chain couples TRBV20-1 to TRBJ2-7, with D possibly being TRBD2 (6 bases). Deletions cut 3 bases from V and 0 bases from J, with 12 bases between. The germline gives CDR1 DFQATT, CDR2 SNEGSKA (reference sequence). This CDR3 contains 14 residues. The CDR3 is CSASRAGSSYEQYF. CDR3 DNA sequence: TGCAGTGCTAGTCGGGCGGGATCCTCCTACGAGCAGTACTTC.

The chain is built from TRBV5-1 and TRBJ1-2; D possibly corresponds to TRBD1 (6 bases). CDR1 is SGHRS, CDR2 YFSETQ, per germline. V lost 3 bases, J lost 8 bases, and 11 bases lay in between. This CDR3 has 12 amino acids. This chain's CDR3 is CASSSSGVGYTF. Written as DNA, the CDR3 is TGCGCCAGCAGCTCCTCAGGGGTCGGCTACACCTTC.

The chain has TRBV6-5 and TRBJ2-7; no clear D. CDR1 and CDR2 from the germline V gene are MNHEY and SVGAGI. Trimming left V 6 bases short and J 2 bases short, with 11 bases between. There are 13 residues in the CDR3. The CDR3 DNA sequence: TGTGCCAGCAGCCCCCCCCCTCCCTACGAGCAGTACTTC. Protein product: CASSPPPPYEQYF.

This rearrangement joins TRBV9 to TRBJ1-4; D perhaps matches TRBD1 (5 bases). This CDR3 has 15 amino acids. Per the germline V gene, CDR1 is SGDLS and CDR2 is YYNGEE. Deletions cut 3 bases from V and 3 bases from J, with 12 bases between. DNA for the CDR3: TGTGCCAGCAGCGCCCAGGGAAATTCTAATGAAAAACTGTTTTTT. Protein: CASSAQGNSNEKLFF.

This chain connects TRBV24-1 to TRBJ2-7; TRBD1 aligns across 9 bases. Looked up from germline, CDR1 is KGHDR and CDR2 is SFDVKD. CDR3 length: 15 residues. The junction had 8 bases not matched to a gene; V was cut back by 2 bases and J by 7 bases. The CDR3 here is CATSDSRTGAGEQYF. CDR3 sequence (DNA): TGTGCCACCAGTGATTCACGGACAGGGGCGGGGGAGCAGTACTTC.

The chain links TRBV28 to TRBJ1-4; D remains ambiguous. This CDR3 has 13 amino acids. The germline V gene has CDR1 MDHEN and CDR2 SYDVKM. V was trimmed by 8 bases and J by 6 bases, leaving 13 bases between them. The CDR3 region has the DNA TGTGCCAGCGGCGGGCCCTCCCATGAAAAACTGTTTTTT. Protein: CASGGPSHEKLFF.

This chain uses TRBV5-1 with TRBJ2-7, with 11 bases aligning to TRBD2. V gave up 6 bases and J gave up 5 bases; unmatched junction bases: 10. This CDR3 region has 15 residues. CDR1 and CDR2 from the germline V gene are SGHRS and YFSETQ. CDR3 in DNA: TGCGCCAGCAACTACCGGCCTAGCGGGGGGAACGAGCAGTACTTC. Its translation: CASNYRPSGGNEQYF.